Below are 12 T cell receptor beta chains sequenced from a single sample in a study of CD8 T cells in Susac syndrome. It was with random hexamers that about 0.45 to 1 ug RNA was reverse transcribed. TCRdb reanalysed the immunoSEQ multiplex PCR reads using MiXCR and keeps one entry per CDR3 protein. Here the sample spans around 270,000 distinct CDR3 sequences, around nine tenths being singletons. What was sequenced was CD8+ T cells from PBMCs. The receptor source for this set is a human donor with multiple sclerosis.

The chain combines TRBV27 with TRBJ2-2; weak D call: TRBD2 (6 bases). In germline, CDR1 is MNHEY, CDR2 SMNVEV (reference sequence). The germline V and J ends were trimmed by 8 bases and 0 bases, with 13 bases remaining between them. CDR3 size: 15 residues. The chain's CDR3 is CASGDPGANTGELFF. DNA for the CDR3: TGTGCCAGCGGGGACCCGGGGGCGAACACCGGGGAGCTGTTTTTT.

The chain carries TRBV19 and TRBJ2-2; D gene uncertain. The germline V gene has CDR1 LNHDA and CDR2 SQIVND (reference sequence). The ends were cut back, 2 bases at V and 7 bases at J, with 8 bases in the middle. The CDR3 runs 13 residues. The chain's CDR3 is CASSIQGIGELFF. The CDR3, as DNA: TGTGCCAGTAGTATACAAGGGATCGGGGAGCTGTTTTTT.

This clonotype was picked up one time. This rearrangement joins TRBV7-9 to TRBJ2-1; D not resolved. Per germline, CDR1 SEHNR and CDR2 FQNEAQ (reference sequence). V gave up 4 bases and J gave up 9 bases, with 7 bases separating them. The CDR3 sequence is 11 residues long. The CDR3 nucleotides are TGTGCCAGCAGCTCCGACCCTGAGCAGTTCTTC. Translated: CASSSDPEQFF.

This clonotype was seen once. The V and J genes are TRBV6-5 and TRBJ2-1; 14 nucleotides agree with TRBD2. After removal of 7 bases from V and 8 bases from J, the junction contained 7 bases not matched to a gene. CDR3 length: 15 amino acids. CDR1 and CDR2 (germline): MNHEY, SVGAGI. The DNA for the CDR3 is TGTGCCAGCACCCGACTAGCGGGAGGGCAAGATGAGCAGTTCTTC. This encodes CASTRLAGGQDEQFF.

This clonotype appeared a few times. This chain's CDR3 is CASSFRAEETQYF. The CDR3 DNA reads TGTGCCAGCTCGTTTAGGGCAGAAGAGACCCAGTACTTC. The chain couples TRBV28 to TRBJ2-5; D is undetermined. The V gene's germline CDR1 is MDHEN and CDR2 SYDVKM. The V end was cut by 8 bases, the J end by 3 bases, with 13 bases between. This CDR3 contains 13 residues.

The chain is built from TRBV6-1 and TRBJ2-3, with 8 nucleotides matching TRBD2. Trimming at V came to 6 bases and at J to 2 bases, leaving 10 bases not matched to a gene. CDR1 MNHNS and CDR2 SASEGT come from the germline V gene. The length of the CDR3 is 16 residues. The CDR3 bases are TGTGCCAGCAGACCCGTGCGGGGGGCCGCCACAGATACGCAGTATTTT. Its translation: CASRPVRGAATDTQYF.

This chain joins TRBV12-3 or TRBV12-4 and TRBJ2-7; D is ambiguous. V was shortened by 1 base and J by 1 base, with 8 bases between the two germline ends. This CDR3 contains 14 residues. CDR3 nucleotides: TGTGCCAGCAGTTTAGAGCCAGTATCCTACGAGCAGTACTTC. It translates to CASSLEPVSYEQYF.

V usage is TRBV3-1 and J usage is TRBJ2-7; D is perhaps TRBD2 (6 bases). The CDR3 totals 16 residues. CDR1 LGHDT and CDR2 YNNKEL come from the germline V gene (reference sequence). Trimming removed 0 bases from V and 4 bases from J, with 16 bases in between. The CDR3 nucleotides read TGTGCCAGCAGCCAAGATGGAGGACTGGCGGGGTACGAGCAGTACTTC. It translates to CASSQDGGLAGYEQYF.

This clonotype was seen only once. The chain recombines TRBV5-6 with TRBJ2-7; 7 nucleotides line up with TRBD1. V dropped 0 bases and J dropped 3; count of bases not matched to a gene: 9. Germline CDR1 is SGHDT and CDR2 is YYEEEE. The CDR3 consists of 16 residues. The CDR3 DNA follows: TGTGCCAGCAGCTTGGACAGACAGGGTGGACTCTACGAGCAGTACTTC. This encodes CASSLDRQGGLYEQYF.

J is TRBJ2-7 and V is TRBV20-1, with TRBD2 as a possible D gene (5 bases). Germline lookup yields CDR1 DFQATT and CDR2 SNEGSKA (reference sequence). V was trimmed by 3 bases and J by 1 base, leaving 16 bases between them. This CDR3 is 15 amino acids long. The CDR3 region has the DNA TGCAGTGCTAGGGACTTGATACACCTTTCCTACGAGCAGTACTTC. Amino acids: CSARDLIHLSYEQYF.

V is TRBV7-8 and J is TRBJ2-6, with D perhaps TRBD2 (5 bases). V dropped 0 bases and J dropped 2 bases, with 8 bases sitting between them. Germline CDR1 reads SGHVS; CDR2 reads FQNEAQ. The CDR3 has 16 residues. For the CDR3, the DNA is TGTGCCAGCAGCTTAGCACTGGGAGCTGGGGCCAACGTCCTGACTTTC. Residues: CASSLALGAGANVLTF.

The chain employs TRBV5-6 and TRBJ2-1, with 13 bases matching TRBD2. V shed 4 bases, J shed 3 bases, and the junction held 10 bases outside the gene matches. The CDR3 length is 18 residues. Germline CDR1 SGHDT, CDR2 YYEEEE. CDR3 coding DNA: TGTGCCAGCAGCCGGACTAGCGGGAGTATTTATCTCTACAATGAGCAGTTCTTC. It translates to CASSRTSGSIYLYNEQFF.